The clone carrying this T cell receptor beta chain has more than one count but fewer than ten. Its specificity is not known. Treatment reported: approximately 10-day PBMC culture with coronavirus spike peptide pools or control peptides (ViraFEST assay). The Oncomine TCR Beta short-read assay was applied to DNA of cultured CD4+ T cells. From CD4+ T cells that had been cultured, genomic DNA was extracted. TCRdb reprocessed the PCR reads via MiXCR and lists one record per CDR3 protein. The profile shows about 8,900 distinct CDR3 sequences, around 37% of them singletons. CDR3 size: 15 residues. Trimming took off 6 bases at V and 0 bases at J, with 12 bases between the two ends. This specimen belongs to a study of vaccination and CD4 T cells after COVID-19. As for the study in general: Recovered-phase convalescent patients showed SARS-CoV-2 positivity by nasal swab PCR; roughly ten were mild, one severe. Study results and caveats: 304 of 307 vaccine-specific clones from convalescent patients were spike mono-reactive. Of the reactive clones in convalescent patients, a median roughly 90% showed up only post-vaccination.

Sequencing was carried out using CD4+ T cells from blood, cultured in vitro. This sequence originates from a human donor who had recovered from COVID-19. The chain recombines TRBV12-3 or TRBV12-4 with TRBJ1-3; D is ambiguous. This CDR3 is CASRPGRSSGNTIYF. The CDR3 region has the DNA TGTGCCAGCAGACCCGGACGGAGCTCTGGAAACACCATATATTTT.